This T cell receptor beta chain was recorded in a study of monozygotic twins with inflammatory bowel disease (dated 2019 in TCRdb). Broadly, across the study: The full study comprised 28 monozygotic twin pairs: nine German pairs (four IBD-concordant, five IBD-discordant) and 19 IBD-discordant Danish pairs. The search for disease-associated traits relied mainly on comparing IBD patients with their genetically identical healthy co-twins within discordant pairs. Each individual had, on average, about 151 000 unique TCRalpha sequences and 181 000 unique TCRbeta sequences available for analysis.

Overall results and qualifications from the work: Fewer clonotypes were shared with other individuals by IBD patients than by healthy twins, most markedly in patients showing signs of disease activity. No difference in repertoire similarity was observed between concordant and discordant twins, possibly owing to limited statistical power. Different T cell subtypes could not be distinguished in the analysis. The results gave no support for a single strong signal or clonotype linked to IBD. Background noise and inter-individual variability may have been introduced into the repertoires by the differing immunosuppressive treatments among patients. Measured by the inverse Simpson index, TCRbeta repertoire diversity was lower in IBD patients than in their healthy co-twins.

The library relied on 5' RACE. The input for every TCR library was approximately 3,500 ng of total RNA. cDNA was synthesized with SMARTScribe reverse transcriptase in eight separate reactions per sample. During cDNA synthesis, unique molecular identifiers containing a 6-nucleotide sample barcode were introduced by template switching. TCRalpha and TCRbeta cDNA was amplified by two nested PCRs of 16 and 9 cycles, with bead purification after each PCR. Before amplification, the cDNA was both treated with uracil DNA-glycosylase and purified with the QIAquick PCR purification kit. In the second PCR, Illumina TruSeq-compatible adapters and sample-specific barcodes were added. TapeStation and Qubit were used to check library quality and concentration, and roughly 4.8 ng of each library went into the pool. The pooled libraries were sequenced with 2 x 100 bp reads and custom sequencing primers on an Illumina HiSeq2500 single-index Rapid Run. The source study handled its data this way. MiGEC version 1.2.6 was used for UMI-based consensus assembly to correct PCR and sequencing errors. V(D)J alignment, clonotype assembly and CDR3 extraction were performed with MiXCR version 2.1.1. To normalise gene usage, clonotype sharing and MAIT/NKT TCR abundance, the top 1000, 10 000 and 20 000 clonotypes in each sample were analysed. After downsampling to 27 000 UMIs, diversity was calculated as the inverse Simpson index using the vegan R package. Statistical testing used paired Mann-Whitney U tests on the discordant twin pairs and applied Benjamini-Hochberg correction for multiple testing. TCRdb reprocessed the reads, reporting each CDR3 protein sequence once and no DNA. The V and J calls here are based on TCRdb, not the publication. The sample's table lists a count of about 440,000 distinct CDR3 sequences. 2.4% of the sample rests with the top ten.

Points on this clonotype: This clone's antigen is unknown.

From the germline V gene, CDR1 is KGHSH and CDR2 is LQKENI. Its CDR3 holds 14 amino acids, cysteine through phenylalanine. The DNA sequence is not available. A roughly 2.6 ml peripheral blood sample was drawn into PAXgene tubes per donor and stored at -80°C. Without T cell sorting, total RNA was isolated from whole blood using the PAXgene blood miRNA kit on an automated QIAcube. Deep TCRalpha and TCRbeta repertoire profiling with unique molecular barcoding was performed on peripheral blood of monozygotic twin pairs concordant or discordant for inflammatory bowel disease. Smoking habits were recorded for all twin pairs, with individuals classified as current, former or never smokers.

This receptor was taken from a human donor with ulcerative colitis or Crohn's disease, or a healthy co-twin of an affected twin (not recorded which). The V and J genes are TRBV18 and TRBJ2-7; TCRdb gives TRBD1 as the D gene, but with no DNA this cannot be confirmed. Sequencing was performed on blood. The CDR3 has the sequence CASSPNRQTYEQYF.